The sequence of this T cell receptor (beta chain) was determined in a study of CD8 T cells in Susac syndrome (dated by TCRdb to the late 2010s). Study-wide context: Whether CD8+ T cell activation and differentiation in Susac syndrome was antigen driven was tested using repertoire sequencing. Clonality of the CD8+ T cell repertoire was compared between about a dozen healthy donors, some 14 Susac syndrome patients and 15 or so multiple sclerosis patients. Beyond this particular receptor, the publication reports: The TCR sequencing and HLA analysis was acknowledged to have included a relatively small number of individuals.

High-throughput TCR beta sequencing profiled peripheral blood CD8+ and CD4+ T cells from healthy donors, Susac syndrome patients and multiple sclerosis patients. Healthy donors were age- and sex-matched controls. Bulk CD8+ and CD4+ T cells were purified by magnetic negative isolation, while CD8+ TEMRA cells were enriched using FACS. Blood was drawn into EDTA tubes, processed within 24 hours, and PBMCs were isolated by density gradient centrifugation. PBMCs intended for TCR sequencing were cryopreserved in liquid nitrogen and were subsequently thawed in a 37 degrees C water bath. Purity of sorted or isolated CD4+, CD8+ and CD8+ TEMRA cells was at least 90%. RNA was extracted using the RNeasy kit, and roughly 0.45 to 1 ug of the RNA was reverse transcribed with random hexamers. The immunoSEQ multiplex PCR assay, which covers 54 Vbeta and 13 Jbeta segments, was used to amplify TCR beta CDR3 regions. To correct PCR amplification bias, a synthetic template baseline was used for both primer optimization and computational correction. Under the source paper's analysis protocol: Reads were assigned to V, D and J genes according to IMGT and analyzed in immunoSEQ Analyzer, with only productive sequences retained. Clonality was calculated as one minus the Shannon entropy normalized by log2 of the number of productive unique sequences. For each patient and control, public and private clones were evaluated among the 100 most prevalent clones. Clones were defined as Susac-specific if absent from the healthy and MS cohorts, from 1052 published viral clones and from other ImmuneACCESS disease sequences. The raw public data were reprocessed by TCRdb itself: fastp quality trimming at Q25, MiXCR clonotype calling, in-frame beta chains only. Entries are consolidated by CDR3 protein sequence, retaining the most common genes and DNA. V and J calls and clone size were set by TCRdb, not the authors. The sample table shows 110,000 to 150,000 distinct CDR3 sequences, and approximately 95% are seen once. The ten biggest clones cover approximately 0.27% of the sample.

About this clonotype: Its recognized antigen is unknown. Per-nucleotide qualities are absent, and no much larger clonotype sits a single base away.

Taken from cysteine to phenylalanine, the CDR3 has 13 residues. The retained sequence is limited to the CDR3, 39 bases, with the frame set at the first base. The germline V gene (reference sequence) gives CDR1 as DFQATT and CDR2 as SNEGSKA. V loses 6 bases at its end and J loses 3 bases; junction bases beyond the gene matches: 7. The sequence was obtained from a human donor in good health. Sequenced input: CD8+ T cells from PBMCs. The receptor chain draws on TRBV20-1 and TRBJ2-7, with 8 bases aligning to TRBD2. The DNA sequence follows: TGCAGTGCCCAGACTAGCGCCCGCTACGAGCAGTACTTC. The resulting protein is CSAQTSARYEQYF.